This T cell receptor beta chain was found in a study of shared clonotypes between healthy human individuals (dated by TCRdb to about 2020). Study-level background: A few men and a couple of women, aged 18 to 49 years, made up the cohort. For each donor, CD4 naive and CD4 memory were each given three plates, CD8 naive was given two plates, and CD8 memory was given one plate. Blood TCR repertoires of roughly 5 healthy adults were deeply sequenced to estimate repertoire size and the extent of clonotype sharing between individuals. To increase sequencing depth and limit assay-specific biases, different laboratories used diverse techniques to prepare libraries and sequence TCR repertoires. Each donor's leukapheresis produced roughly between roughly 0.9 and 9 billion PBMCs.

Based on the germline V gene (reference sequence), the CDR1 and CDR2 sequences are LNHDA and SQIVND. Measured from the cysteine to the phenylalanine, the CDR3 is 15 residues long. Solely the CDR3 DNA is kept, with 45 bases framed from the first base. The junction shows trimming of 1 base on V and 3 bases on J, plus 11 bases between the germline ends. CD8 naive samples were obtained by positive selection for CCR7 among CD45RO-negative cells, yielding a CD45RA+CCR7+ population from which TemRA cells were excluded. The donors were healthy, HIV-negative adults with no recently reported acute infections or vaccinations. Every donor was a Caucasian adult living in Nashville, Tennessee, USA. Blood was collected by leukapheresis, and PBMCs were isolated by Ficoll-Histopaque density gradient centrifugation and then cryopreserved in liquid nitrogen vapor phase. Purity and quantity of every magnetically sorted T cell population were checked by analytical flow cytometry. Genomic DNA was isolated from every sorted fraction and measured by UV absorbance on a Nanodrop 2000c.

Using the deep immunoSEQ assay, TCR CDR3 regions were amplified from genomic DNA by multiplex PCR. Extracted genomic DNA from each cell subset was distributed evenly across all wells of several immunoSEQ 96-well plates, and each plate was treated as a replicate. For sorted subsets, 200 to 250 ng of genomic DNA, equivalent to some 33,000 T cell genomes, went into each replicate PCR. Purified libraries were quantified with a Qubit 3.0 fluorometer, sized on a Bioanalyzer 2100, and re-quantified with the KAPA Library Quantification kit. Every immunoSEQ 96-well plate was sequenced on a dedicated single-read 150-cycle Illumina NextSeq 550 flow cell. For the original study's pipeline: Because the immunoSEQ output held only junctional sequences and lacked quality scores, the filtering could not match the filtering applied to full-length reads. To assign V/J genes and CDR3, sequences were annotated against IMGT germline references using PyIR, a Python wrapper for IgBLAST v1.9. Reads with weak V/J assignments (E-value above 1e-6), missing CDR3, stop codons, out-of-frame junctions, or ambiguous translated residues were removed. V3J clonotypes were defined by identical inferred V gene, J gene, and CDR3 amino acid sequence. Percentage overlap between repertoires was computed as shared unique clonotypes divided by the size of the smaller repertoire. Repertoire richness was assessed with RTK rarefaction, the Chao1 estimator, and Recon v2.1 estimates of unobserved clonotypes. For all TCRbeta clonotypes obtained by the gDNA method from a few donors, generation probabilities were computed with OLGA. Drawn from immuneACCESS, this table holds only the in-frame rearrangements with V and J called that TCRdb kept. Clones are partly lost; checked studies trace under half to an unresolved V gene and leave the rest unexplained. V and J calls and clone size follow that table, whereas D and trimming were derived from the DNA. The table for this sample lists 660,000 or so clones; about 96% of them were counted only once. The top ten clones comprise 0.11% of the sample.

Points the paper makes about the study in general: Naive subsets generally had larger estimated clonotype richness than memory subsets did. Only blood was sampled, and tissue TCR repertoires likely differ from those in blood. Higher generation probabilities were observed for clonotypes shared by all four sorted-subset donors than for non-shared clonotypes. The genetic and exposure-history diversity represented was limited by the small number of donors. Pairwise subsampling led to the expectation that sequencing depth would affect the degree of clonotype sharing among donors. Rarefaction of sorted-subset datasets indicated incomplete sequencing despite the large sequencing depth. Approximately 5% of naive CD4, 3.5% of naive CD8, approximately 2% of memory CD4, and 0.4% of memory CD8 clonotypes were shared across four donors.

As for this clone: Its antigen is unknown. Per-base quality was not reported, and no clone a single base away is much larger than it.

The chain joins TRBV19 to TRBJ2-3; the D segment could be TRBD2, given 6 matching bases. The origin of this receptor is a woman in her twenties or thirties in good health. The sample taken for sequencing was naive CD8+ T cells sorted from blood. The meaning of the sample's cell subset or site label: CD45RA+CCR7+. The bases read TGTGCCAGTAGTATAGCCGTAAGCGGGACAGATACGCAGTATTTT. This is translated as CASSIAVSGTDTQYF.